Presented here are 28 T cell receptor beta chains from one specimen sequenced in a study. TCRdb passed the 5' RACE reads through MiXCR, listing each CDR3 protein once. The sample holds 46,000 or so distinct CDR3 sequences; about a fifth are singletons and the top ten take about 4.5%. Cells sorted as Tregs were CD4+, CD25+ and CD127-/low. Sequencing was done on a sample of Tregs sorted from a lymph node. These receptors all come from a female donor with breast cancer.

This clonotype showed up just a few times. The chain uses TRBV9 and TRBJ2-2, with D tentatively TRBD2 (5 bases). The germline V gene has CDR1 SGDLS and CDR2 YYNGEE. V lost 3 bases and J 7 bases, leaving 7 bases between the germline ends. The CDR3 consists of 12 residues. This chain's CDR3 is CASSAGVGELFF. The CDR3 region has the DNA TGTGCCAGCAGCGCCGGGGTCGGGGAGCTGTTTTTT.

The genes are TRBV21-1 and TRBJ2-7; TRBD1, as called in the table, went unchecked against the DNA. TRBV21-1 is a listed pseudogene. The CDR3 totals 14 residues. The CDR3 sequence is CASRTGAQSYEQYF. The CDR3 DNA is TGTGCCAGCAGGACAGGGGCCCAAAGCTACGAGCAGTACTTC.

This clonotype was observed many times. The rearrangement links TRBV7-2 to TRBJ2-2; D gene unclear. This CDR3 spans 14 amino acids. Germline values: CDR1 SGHTA, CDR2 FQGNSA. V gave up 4 bases and J gave up 2 bases, with 8 bases separating them. The CDR3 sequence: CASSSRSNTGELFF. DNA for the CDR3: TGTGCCAGCAGCTCACGATCAAACACCGGGGAGCTGTTTTTT.

The chain links TRBV29-1 to TRBJ2-1; no clear D gene. The CDR3 is made up of 13 amino acids. Germline lookup yields CDR1 SQVTM and CDR2 ANQGSEA. V shed 1 base and J shed 8 bases, with 12 bases lying between them. The DNA for the CDR3 is TGCAGCGTTGAAGGCGAGTCGGGCGATGAGCAGTTCTTC. As protein: CSVEGESGDEQFF.

This clonotype showed up many times. V and J are TRBV25-1 and TRBJ2-1; D is possibly TRBD2 (6 bases). Trimming left V 2 bases short and J 10 bases short, with 18 bases between. CDR1 MGHDK and CDR2 SYGVNS come from the germline V gene. There are 15 residues in the CDR3. The CDR3 reads CASSEGDLAPLEQFF. DNA of the CDR3: TGTGCCAGCAGTGAAGGAGATCTAGCGCCCCTAGAGCAGTTCTTC.

This clonotype came up a few times. The V gene is TRBV7-2, the J gene TRBJ2-1; TRBD2 agrees at 9 bases. Trimming cost V 3 bases and J 2 bases; bases outside gene matches: 2. The V gene's germline CDR1 is SGHTA and CDR2 FQGNSA. The CDR3 has 15 residues. CDR3 amino acids: CASSFGGRAYNEQFF. The CDR3 coding sequence is TGTGCCAGCAGCTTTGGCGGGAGGGCCTACAATGAGCAGTTCTTC.

This clonotype was observed many times. The J gene is TRBJ1-1, the V gene TRBV5-6; 10 bases are a match to TRBD1. This CDR3 contains 17 residues. V lost 0 bases and J lost 1; bases outside the gene matches: 6. Per the germline V gene, CDR1 is SGHDT and CDR2 is YYEEEE. The CDR3 DNA follows: TGTGCCAGCAGCTTGGTCGGGACAGGGGAAACGAACACTGAAGCTTTCTTT. Its translation: CASSLVGTGETNTEAFF.

This clonotype showed up just a few times. This chain connects TRBV6-1 to TRBJ2-5; D possibly corresponds to TRBD1 (5 bases). Germline CDR1 and CDR2: MNHNS and SASEGT. Trimming removed 10 bases at V and 5 bases at J, with 14 bases between. This CDR3 contains 12 residues. CDR3 amino acids: CATQGYGETQYF. CDR3 nucleotide sequence: TGTGCCACTCAGGGATATGGGGAGACCCAGTACTTC.

This clonotype was counted at least ten times. This chain joins TRBV3-1 and TRBJ1-1, with D uncertain. The length of the CDR3 is 13 residues. Germline V CDR1 and CDR2: LGHDT, YNNKEL (reference sequence). Trimming left V 1 base short and J 0 bases short, with 3 bases between. The chain's CDR3 is CASSQGLNTEAFF. CDR3 nucleotide sequence: TGTGCCAGCAGCCAAGGTCTGAACACTGAAGCTTTCTTT.

This clonotype was observed a handful of times. The V and J genes are TRBV4-1 and TRBJ2-7; the match to TRBD1 covers 7 bases. The CDR3 consists of 15 residues. The germline CDR1 and CDR2 sequences are MGHRA and YSYEKL. The ends lost 0 bases at V and 3 bases at J; junction bases unmatched: 5. The CDR3 region is CASSQEGPGGYEQYF. In DNA form, the CDR3 reads TGCGCCAGCAGCCAAGAAGGGCCAGGGGGCTACGAGCAGTACTTC.

This clonotype was recorded only once. This may arise from a read error, as a much more abundant clone is one base away. The conserved closing phenylalanine or tryptophan is absent in this CDR3, likely reflecting a read error. This chain links TRBV10-1 with TRBJ2-2; no firm D call. The germline CDR1 and CDR2 sequences are WNHNN and SYGVQD (reference sequence). V dropped 3 bases and J dropped 1 base, with 3 bases sitting between them. The length of the CDR3 is 13 residues. The DNA of the CDR3 is TGCGCCAGCAGTGACAGGAACACCGGGGAGCTGTTTTTG. Residues: CASSDRNTGELFL.

This clonotype was seen a handful of times. The chain links TRBV24-1 to TRBJ2-1; no definite D call. V lost 5 bases and J 9 bases, leaving 10 bases between the germline ends. Germline loops: CDR1 KGHDR, CDR2 SFDVKD. The CDR3 loop spans 12 amino acids. CDR3 DNA sequence: TGTGCCACCAGTGTGATAGGGCGTGAGCAGTTCTTC. Amino acid sequence: CATSVIGREQFF.

This clonotype occurred a few times. The J gene is TRBJ1-6, the V gene TRBV20-1; unclear D gene. Germline V lookup: CDR1 DFQATT, CDR2 SNEGSKA (reference sequence). The CDR3 spans 14 residues. V shed 5 bases and J shed 5 bases, with 13 bases lying between them. CDR3 in amino acids: CSAYIPPHNSPLHF. CDR3 bases: TGCAGTGCTTATATACCACCTCATAATTCACCCCTCCACTTT.

Remarks on this clonotype: One base away lies a much larger clone, so this may be a sequencing read error. This sequence joins TRBV7-3 and TRBJ2-5; D remains ambiguous. This CDR3 comprises 12 residues. Per germline, CDR1 SGHTA and CDR2 FQGTGA. The CDR3 nucleotides read TGTGCCAGCAGCTTAGGGCAAGAGACCCGGTACTTC. Protein product: CASSLGQETRYF.

A single count supports this clonotype. Possible read error: a much larger clone is one base away. J is TRBJ2-1 and V is TRBV28, with 8 nucleotides matching TRBD2. There are 15 residues in the CDR3. V lost 6 bases, J lost 8 bases, and 12 bases stayed unmatched. The germline gives CDR1 MDHEN, CDR2 SYDVKM. Here the CDR3 reads CASSFRREAYDEQFF. The CDR3 DNA reads TGTGCCAGCAGCTTTAGGCGGGAGGCATACGATGAGCAGTTCTTC.

The genes are TRBV5-4 and TRBJ2-1, with D possibly matching TRBD2 (5 bases). Trimming took 4 bases from V and 0 from J, leaving 14 bases between them. Germline V gives CDR1 SGHNT, CDR2 YYREEE (reference sequence). This CDR3 region has 16 residues. In nucleotides, the CDR3 is TGTGCCAGCAGCCGGTTCAAAGGGAGCTCCTACAATGAGCAGTTCTTC. This codes for CASSRFKGSSYNEQFF.

This clonotype was seen repeatedly, ten times or more. The V gene is TRBV4-1, the J gene TRBJ2-1, with 9 bases identical to TRBD2. V trimming: 6 bases; J trimming: 9 bases; junction bases outside the gene matches: 6. Germline CDR1 and CDR2: MGHRA and YSYEKL. This CDR3 is built from 13 residues. Here the CDR3 reads CASRLAGVGEQFF. CDR3 nucleotides: TGCGCCAGCAGGTTAGCGGGAGTCGGTGAGCAGTTCTTC.

The chain couples TRBV4-1 to TRBJ2-4, with TRBD1 identical over 9 bases. Germline V gene lookup returns CDR1 MGHRA and CDR2 YSYEKL. Unmatched junction bases numbered 5, after V lost 3 bases and J lost 8 bases. The CDR3 consists of 14 residues. Here the CDR3 reads CASSHDRGYYIQYF. The CDR3 DNA sequence: TGCGCCAGCAGCCACGACAGGGGGTATTACATTCAGTACTTC.

This clonotype was observed many times. The chain recombines TRBV10-3 with TRBJ2-7; no reliable D call. The CDR3 length is 14 residues. Trimming pared 2 bases from V and 6 bases from J, leaving 14 bases between. From germline, CDR1 is ENHRY and CDR2 SYGVKD. The chain's CDR3 is CAISEPQARSEQYF. The CDR3 DNA reads TGTGCCATCAGTGAGCCCCAAGCTAGATCCGAGCAGTACTTC.

The rearrangement uses TRBV5-1 and TRBJ2-3; D remains unclear. The CDR3 consists of 14 residues. From germline, CDR1 is SGHRS and CDR2 YFSETQ. Trimming removed 0 bases from V and 2 bases from J, with 7 bases in between. This CDR3 is CASSLDPVTDTQYF. The CDR3 coding sequence is TGCGCCAGCAGCTTGGACCCGGTCACAGATACGCAGTATTTT.

The chain employs TRBV5-6 and TRBJ1-1; 7 nucleotides line up with TRBD1. Germline lookup yields CDR1 SGHDT and CDR2 YYEEEE. Trimming took 4 bases from V and 5 from J; bases not matched to a gene: 8. There are 14 residues in the CDR3. CDR3 sequence: CASSPRTGATEAFF. CDR3 in DNA: TGTGCCAGCAGCCCCCGGACAGGAGCTACTGAAGCTTTCTTT. Together with reference TRBV5-6 and TRBJ1-1, the CDR3 gives the full variable domain: DAGVTQSPTHLIKTRGQQVTLRCSPKSGHDTVSWYQQALGQGPQFIFQYYEEEERQRGNFPDRFSGHQFPNYSSELNVNALLLGDSALYLCASSPRTGATEAFFGQGTRLTVV.

This clonotype was found many times. The chain has TRBV2 and TRBJ2-1; D is unresolved. V lost 4 bases and J 3 bases, leaving 13 bases between the germline ends. The CDR3 is 15 residues long. The germline V gene has CDR1 SNHLY and CDR2 FYNNEI. CDR3 sequence (DNA): TGTGCCAGCAGTGTGGACCGACCCCACTACAATGAGCAGTTCTTC. Translating it yields CASSVDRPHYNEQFF.

The chain employs TRBV6-2 or TRBV6-3 and TRBJ2-2, with D perhaps TRBD2 (5 bases). This CDR3 is 14 amino acids long. Germline CDR1 MNHEY, CDR2 SVGEGT. The V gene lost 5 bases and the J gene lost 4 bases, with 11 bases spanning the gap. CDR3 sequence (DNA): TGTGCCAGCAGTACCGGACTTGTCACCGGGGAGCTGTTTTTT. Amino acids: CASSTGLVTGELFF.

This clonotype showed up just a few times. This chain uses TRBV2 with TRBJ2-4, with unresolved D. The CDR3 has 15 amino acids. Deletions cut 2 bases from V and 1 base from J, with 9 bases between. Germline CDR1 SNHLY, CDR2 FYNNEI. CDR3 loop: CASSEKGPAKNIQYF. CDR3 nucleotide sequence: TGTGCCAGCAGTGAAAAGGGCCCTGCCAAAAACATTCAGTACTTC. Drawing the rest from reference TRBV2 and TRBJ2-4, the complete variable domain is EPEVTQTPSHQVTQMGQEVILRCVPISNHLYFYWYRQILGQKVEFLVSFYNNEISEKSEIFDDQFSVERPDGSNFTLKIRSTKLEDSAMYFCASSEKGPAKNIQYFGAGTRLSVL.

In this sample, this clonotype turned up many times. V and J are TRBV27 and TRBJ1-1; no clear D. This CDR3 is 13 amino acids long. Germline V gene sequence: CDR1 MNHEY, CDR2 SMNVEV (reference sequence). The V end lost 0 bases, the J end lost 7 bases, and 9 bases lay between the germline ends. The CDR3 nucleotides read TGTGCCAGCAGTTTATCGTCAGGATTTGAAGCTTTCTTT. This gives the protein CASSLSSGFEAFF.

This clonotype was seen many times. The CDR3 DNA reads TGCGCCAGCAGCCTTGGTCCCGGTTCCTACAATGAGCAGTTCTTC. The encoded protein is CASSLGPGSYNEQFF. The chain uses TRBV4-1 and TRBJ2-1; the D is unclear. From germline, CDR1 is MGHRA and CDR2 YSYEKL. The ends were cut back, 4 bases at V and 1 base at J, with 11 bases in the middle. The CDR3 length is 15 residues.

As to this clonotype: Since a much larger clone is just one base distant, this may be a read error. This sequence joins TRBV6-5 and TRBJ2-3, with D perhaps matching TRBD2 (6 bases). Germline V gene sequence: CDR1 MNHEY, CDR2 SVGAGI. V was trimmed by 6 bases and J by 5 bases, leaving 15 bases between them. This CDR3 region has 14 residues. CDR3 nucleotide sequence: TGTGCCAGCAGCCAGGAGGCGCGGGGAGATACGCAGTATTTT. It encodes CASSQEARGDTQYF.

This clonotype was seen just once. The junction departs from germline at one end; a sequencing error may be responsible. The genes are TRBV11-2 and TRBJ2-6; TRBD1 agrees at 9 bases. The germline CDR1 and CDR2 sequences are SGHAT and FQNNGV. The CDR3 runs to 19 residues. CDR3 bases: TGTGCCAGCAGCTCTAAACCGGGACAGGGTCACTCTGGGGCCAACGCCCTGACTTTC. Translating gives CASSSKPGQGHSGANALTF.